The T cell receptor (beta chain) under discussion was sequenced for a study of monozygotic twins with cystic fibrosis. The protocol was immunoSEQ multiplex PCR, while the TCRdb copy is restricted to in-frame clones and leaves out a portion. The data show approximately 10,000 clones, with roughly 85% seen just once and about 0.5% held by the top ten. The sequencing input was blood. The receptors here all came from a man aged 18 to 30 with cystic fibrosis.

This sequence joins TRBV5-1 and TRBJ2-3; 8 bases are shared with TRBD2. Per the germline V gene, CDR1 is SGHRS and CDR2 is YFSETQ. This CDR3 has 14 amino acids. V lost 5 bases to trimming and J lost 6 bases; unmatched junction nucleotides: 8. The CDR3 protein is CASSYGRAIDTQYF. The DNA of the CDR3 is TGCGCCAGCAGTTACGGGAGGGCCATCGATACGCAGTATTTT.